This TCR beta chain was profiled in a study of human T cells and chemical hapten exposure. This clonotype was detected ten times or more. Unique molecular identifiers were attached to individual cDNA molecules during library preparation. As originally analysed: Between about 23,224 and 700,000 TCRs appeared in each sample, and the median stood at 95,638. TCRdb used MiXCR to reprocess the RACE reads, holding one entry per CDR3 protein. These V and J calls originate from TCRdb's pipeline instead of the authors' own analysis. The sample shows 75,000 to 100,000 distinct CDR3 sequences, around 8.8% of them seen only once. Time point: healthy volunteer bleed at 2 weeks. Unfractionated whole blood was the source from which total RNA was extracted. The receptor was isolated from a female donor in good health. Some clones in this sample may be carry-over from other donors' samples. The sample taken for sequencing was whole blood.

CDR3 protein: CASKDSNTDTQYF. For the CDR3, the DNA is TGTGCCAGCAAGGACAGCAACACAGATACGCAGTATTTT. The genes are TRBV7-9 and TRBJ2-3, with D maybe TRBD1 (6 bases). The ends were cut back, 7 bases at V and 2 bases at J, with 10 bases in the middle. In germline, CDR1 is SEHNR, CDR2 FQNEAQ (reference sequence). The CDR3 runs 13 residues.